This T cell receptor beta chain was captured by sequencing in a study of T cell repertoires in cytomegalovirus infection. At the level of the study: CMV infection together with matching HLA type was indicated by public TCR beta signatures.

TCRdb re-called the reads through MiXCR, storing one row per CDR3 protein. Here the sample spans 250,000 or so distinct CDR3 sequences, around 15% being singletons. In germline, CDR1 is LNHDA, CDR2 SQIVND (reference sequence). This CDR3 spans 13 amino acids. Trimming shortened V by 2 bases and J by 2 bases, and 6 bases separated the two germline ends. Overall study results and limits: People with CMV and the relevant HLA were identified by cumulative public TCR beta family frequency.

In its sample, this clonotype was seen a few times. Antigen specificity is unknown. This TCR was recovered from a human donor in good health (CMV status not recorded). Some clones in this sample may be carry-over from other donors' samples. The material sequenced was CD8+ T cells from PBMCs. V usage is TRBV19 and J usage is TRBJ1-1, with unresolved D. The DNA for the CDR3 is TGTGCCAGTAGTATAAACACCAACACTGAAGCTTTCTTT. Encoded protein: CASSINTNTEAFF. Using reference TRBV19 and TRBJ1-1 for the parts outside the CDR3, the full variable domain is DGGITQSPKYLFRKEGQNVTLSCEQNLNHDAMYWYRQDPGQGLRLIYYSQIVNDFQKGDIAEGYSVSREKKESFPLTVTSAQKNPTAFYLCASSINTNTEAFFGQGTRLTVV.